These T cell receptor beta chains were read from a single sample in a study of OX40 agonist ivuxolimab in advanced cancers. Sequencing used immunoSEQ multiplex PCR; TCRdb keeps in-frame clones, though not all of them. The sample has approximately 89,000 clones, more than 70% seen once. This specimen was CD4+ or CD8+ T cells sorted from blood, taken in a trial of the OX40 agonist ivuxolimab. All receptors derive from an adult with an advanced solid tumor such as melanoma, head and neck, liver or kidney cancer. CDR3s include the opening cysteine and the closing phenylalanine or tryptophan. D genes are given only for firm matches. The size field is filled for only some rows; it gives once, few, many or a size class.

j_gene | abundance | d_gene | v_gene | CDR3aa | CDR3nt
TRBJ2-3 | NA | TRBD2 | TRBV18 | CASSELAGGRLDTQYF | TGTGCCAGCTCAGAACTAGCGGGAGGACGGCTAGATACGCAGTATTTT
TRBJ2-5 | NA | TRBD1 | TRBV5-4 | CASGSTGGRETQYF | TGTGCCAGCGGCTCGACAGGGGGCAGGGAGACCCAGTACTTC
TRBJ1-1 | NA | NA | TRBV19 | CASSALWRDTEAFF | TGTGCCAGTAGTGCCCTCTGGAGGGACACTGAAGCTTTCTTT
TRBJ2-4 | NA | NA | TRBV6-1 | CASRKLRTSRDIQYF | TGTGCCAGCAGGAAACTCCGGACCTCGAGGGACATTCAGTACTTC
TRBJ2-5 | NA | TRBD1 | TRBV5-1 | CASSPTGARYQETQYF | TGCGCCAGCAGTCCAACAGGGGCGAGGTACCAAGAGACCCAGTACTTC
TRBJ1-1 | NA | NA | TRBV6-1 | CASSSRWPLEAFF | TGTGCCAGCAGCTCGAGGTGGCCCCTTGAAGCTTTCTTT
TRBJ2-5 | NA | NA | TRBV27 | CASSAQRPGGSETQYF | TGTGCCAGCAGTGCGCAACGGCCTGGGGGATCAGAGACCCAGTACTTC
TRBJ1-5 | NA | NA | TRBV7-9 | CASSAFAAQDPQHF | TGTGCCAGCAGCGCTTTCGCCGCCCAGGACCCCCAGCATTTT
TRBJ1-1 | NA | NA | TRBV14 | CASSRVRGNTEAFF | TGTGCCAGCAGCCGGGTTAGGGGAAACACTGAAGCTTTCTTT
TRBJ2-7 | NA | NA | TRBV20-1 | CSAFQGYEQYF | TGCAGTGCTTTTCAGGGATACGAGCAGTACTTC
TRBJ2-5 | NA | TRBD1 | TRBV2 | CASDRGGQETQYF | TGTGCCAGCGACAGGGGGGGTCAAGAGACCCAGTACTTC
TRBJ1-3 | NA | TRBD1 | TRBV5-4 | CASSSGQGATGNTIYF | TGTGCCAGCAGCTCTGGACAGGGGGCAACTGGAAACACCATATATTTT
TRBJ1-1 | NA | NA | TRBV7-8 | CASSLGLPALTPNTEAFF | TGTGCCAGCAGCTTAGGTCTGCCAGCTTTAACCCCGAACACTGAAGCTTTCTTT
TRBJ1-2 | NA | TRBD1 | TRBV27 | CASSFLYRGRENGYTF | TGTGCCAGCAGTTTTCTTTACAGGGGACGAGAGAATGGCTACACCTTC
TRBJ2-3 | NA | TRBD2 | TRBV6-1 | CASKSGGAGTDTQYF | TGTGCCAGCAAGAGCGGGGGGGCCGGCACAGATACGCAGTATTTT
TRBJ2-7 | NA | TRBD2 | TRBV7-9 | CASSQGSAGTSVSYEQYF | TGTGCCAGCAGCCAGGGAAGCGCCGGGACTAGCGTGAGCTACGAGCAGTACTTC
TRBJ2-3 | NA | TRBD2 | TRBV4-2 | CASSRGLAGEDTQYF | TGTGCCAGCAGCCGGGGACTAGCGGGGGAAGATACGCAGTATTTT
TRBJ1-3 | once | NA | TRBV11-2 | CASSPHLLSGNTIYF | TGTGCCAGCAGCCCTCACCTCCTCTCTGGAAACACCATATATTTT
TRBJ1-2 | NA | NA | TRBV19 | CASSTPGDNYGYTF | TGTGCCAGTAGTACCCCAGGCGATAACTATGGCTACACCTTC
TRBJ2-7 | NA | NA | TRBV6-1 | CASRTLLGQGEQYF | TGTGCCAGCAGAACCTTACTAGGCCAAGGCGAGCAGTACTTC
TRBJ1-1 | NA | TRBD1 | TRBV6-1 | CASREATGDGTEAFF | TGTGCCAGCAGGGAGGCGACAGGGGACGGCACTGAAGCTTTCTTT
TRBJ2-3 | once | NA | TRBV10-1 | CASSEALHTQYF | TGCGCCAGCAGTGAGGCTCTCCATACGCAGTATTTT
TRBJ1-1 | NA | TRBD1 | TRBV7-7 | CASSQGVGTEAFF | TGTGCCAGCAGCCAGGGGGTCGGTACTGAAGCTTTCTTT
TRBJ1-5 | NA | NA | TRBV5-6 | CASSLGPGKKVMSNQPQHF | TGTGCCAGCAGCCTGGGCCCAGGGAAAAAAGTAATGAGCAATCAGCCCCAGCATTTT
TRBJ1-2 | NA | NA | TRBV5-1 | CASSLSGVRGYTF | TGCGCCAGCAGCTTGTCAGGGGTTCGTGGCTACACCTTC
TRBJ1-1 | few | NA | TRBV6-5 | CASSYFPDNTEAFF | TGTGCCAGCAGTTATTTCCCGGACAACACTGAAGCTTTCTTT
TRBJ1-1 | NA | NA | TRBV7-8 | CASSLERRTEAFF | TGTGCCAGCAGCTTAGAACGTCGCACTGAAGCTTTCTTT
TRBJ2-2 | once | NA | TRBV2 | CASSDAGGMNRGAVF | TGTGCCAGCAGTGACGCTGGGGGCATGAACCGGGGAGCTGTTTTT
TRBJ2-1 | NA | NA | TRBV9 | CASSVGGQNVLGEQFF | TGTGCCAGCAGCGTCGGGGGGCAGAACGTACTTGGTGAGCAGTTCTTC
TRBJ2-7 | NA | TRBD2 | TRBV6-1 | CASSEWRGASREQYF | TGTGCCAGCAGTGAATGGCGGGGGGCCTCTCGGGAGCAGTACTTC
TRBJ2-5 | NA | NA | TRBV18 | CASSRGAGETQYF | TGTGCCAGCTCCCGGGGCGCGGGAGAGACCCAGTACTTC
TRBJ1-6 | NA | NA | TRBV11-2 | CASSLEGLSDSPLHF | TGTGCCAGCAGCTTGGAGGGCTTATCGGATTCACCCCTCCACTTT
TRBJ2-7 | NA | TRBD1 | TRBV5-6 | CASRRAEGRGHSYEQYF | TGTGCCAGCCGCCGAGCAGAAGGCAGGGGGCATTCCTACGAGCAGTACTTC
TRBJ2-1 | NA | TRBD2 | TRBV7-9 | CASSSAGGIYNEQFF | TGTGCCAGCAGCTCAGCGGGGGGGATCTACAATGAGCAGTTCTTC
TRBJ2-1 | NA | NA | TRBV19 | CASSIGLRNEQFF | TGTGCCAGTAGTATAGGACTAAGGAATGAGCAGTTCTTC
TRBJ1-5 | few | NA | TRBV12-5 | CASASDNQHF | TGTGCTAGTGCCTCCGATAACCAGCATTTT
TRBJ2-5 | NA | NA | TRBV6-5 | CASSYSRGYGETQYF | TGTGCCAGCAGTTACTCCAGGGGTTACGGGGAGACCCAGTACTTC
TRBJ2-1 | NA | TRBD2 | TRBV9 | CASNVDWGLAGAPGPREQFF | TGTGCCAGCAACGTAGACTGGGGACTAGCGGGGGCACCGGGCCCCAGGGAGCAGTTCTTC
TRBJ2-6 | once | TRBD2 | TRBV19 | CATTPLAGGPGANVLTF | TGTGCCACCACCCCCCTAGCGGGGGGGCCTGGGGCCAACGTCCTGACTTTC
TRBJ2-7 | once | NA | TRBV5-5 | CASSLETGFTYEQYF | TGTGCCAGCAGCTTGGAAACAGGTTTTACCTACGAGCAGTACTTC
TRBJ1-3 | few | NA | TRBV18 | CASSAEGLYAGNTIYF | TGTGCCAGCTCAGCCGAGGGACTCTACGCTGGAAACACCATATATTTT
TRBJ1-6 | NA | NA | TRBV25-1 | CASSEGGAKNSPLHF | TGTGCCAGCAGTGAAGGGGGGGCTAAGAATTCACCCCTCCACTTT
TRBJ2-7 | once | TRBD1 | TRBV7-6 | CASSPTDGPGQGRWEQYF | TGTGCCAGCAGCCCCACCGACGGGCCGGGACAGGGTAGATGGGAGCAGTACTTC
TRBJ2-7 | once | TRBD2 | TRBV7-8 | CASSLDVGTSGGNEQYF | TGTGCCAGCAGCTTGGATGTGGGGACTAGCGGGGGCAACGAGCAGTACTTC
TRBJ2-5 | NA | NA | TRBV10-3 | CAISLGRQGSETQYF | TGTGCCATCAGCCTAGGGCGGCAGGGGTCGGAGACCCAGTACTTC
TRBJ1-3 | NA | NA | TRBV6-5 | CASSQTGENTIYF | TGTGCCAGCAGCCAAACGGGGGAAAACACCATATATTTT
TRBJ2-5 | once | TRBD2 | TRBV5-1 | CASSFGPLAIQETQYF | TGCGCCAGCAGCTTTGGTCCACTAGCGATACAAGAGACCCAGTACTTC
TRBJ2-3 | NA | NA | TRBV27 | CASSFRERDTQYF | TGTGCCAGCAGTTTCAGGGAGCGAGATACGCAGTATTTT
TRBJ2-5 | NA | TRBD1 | TRBV9 | CASSAVTGYQETQYF | TGTGCCAGCAGCGCCGTGACAGGGTACCAAGAGACCCAGTACTTC
TRBJ2-5 | NA | NA | TRBV28 | CASSLSGNGQETQYF | TGTGCCAGCAGTTTGTCCGGGAATGGCCAAGAGACCCAGTACTTC
TRBJ1-5 | NA | NA | TRBV10-3 | CAISEGFRDSNQPQHF | TGTGCCATCAGTGAGGGGTTTCGGGATAGCAATCAGCCCCAGCATTTT
TRBJ2-7 | NA | TRBD2 | TRBV7-9 | CASSLAGGPFEQYF | TGTGCCAGCAGCCTAGCGGGGGGGCCGTTCGAGCAGTACTTC
TRBJ2-7 | NA | TRBD2 | TRBV7-6 | CASSLVMGTSGVSYEQYF | TGTGCCAGCAGCTTAGTTATGGGGACTAGCGGGGTATCCTACGAGCAGTACTTC
TRBJ2-7 | NA | TRBD1 | TRBV6-5 | CASSTGQGTYEQYF | TGTGCCAGCAGTACCGGACAGGGAACCTACGAGCAGTACTTC
TRBJ1-6 | NA | NA | TRBV2 | CASSVGQPNSPLHF | TGTGCCAGCAGTGTAGGGCAGCCTAATTCACCCCTCCACTTT
TRBJ2-7 | NA | TRBD2 | TRBV6-6 | CASSYMGSGASPRF | TGTGCCAGCAGTTACATGGGTAGCGGGGCCTCCCCGAGGTTC
TRBJ2-4 | NA | NA | TRBV11-2 | CASSLEKSRDSKNIQYF | TGTGCCAGCAGCTTAGAAAAGTCCCGGGATTCCAAAAACATTCAGTACTTC
TRBJ2-3 | NA | TRBD2 | TRBV30 | CASSGGATDTQYF | TGTGCCTCAAGCGGGGGGGCCACAGATACGCAGTATTTT
TRBJ1-5 | once | TRBD1 | TRBV6-5 | CASSSGTARSQHF | TGTGCCAGCAGTTCCGGGACAGCGCGGTCCCAGCATTTT